This TCR beta chain originates from a study of beta chain features in type 1 diabetes. Overall study: Over all samples combined, 107,917,701 sorted cells were examined.

TCRB transcripts that were expressed got sequenced, as all of the isolated RNA had been reverse transcribed. About 3.6 million reads per sample on average were obtained from naive, central memory and regulatory T cell samples. Profiled with immunoSEQ multiplex PCR; TCRdb holds only in-frame clones, not every one. The table has hundreds of thousands of clones, about an eighth seen once. Whole-study results and caveats: PCR might favor shorter templates, but any such skew would affect patients and controls equally. A moderate, significant TCRB CDR3 shortening appeared in type 1 diabetes across four CD4+ subsets.

Sorted CD4+ subsets: naive, central memory, regulatory, stem cell-like memory (CD45RO/CCR7/CD25/CD127/CD95/CD27 panel). V was cut by 0 bases and J by 9 bases, with 5 bases left in between. Germline-derived CDR1 and CDR2 are SQVTM and ANQGSEA. This CDR3 has 10 residues. In regard to this clone: Its antigen is undetermined.

What was sequenced was naive CD4+ T cells from blood. The V and J genes are TRBV29-1 and TRBJ1-2, with D unresolved. The clonotype was recovered from a young man with type 1 diabetes. CDR3 region: CSVEDLSYTF. In nucleotides, the CDR3 is TGCAGCGTTGAAGATCTGAGCTACACCTTC. The full variable domain, completed using reference TRBV29-1 and TRBJ1-2, is SAVISQKPSRDICQRGTSLTIQCQVDSQVTMMFWYRQQPGQSLTLIATANQGSEATYESGFVIDKFPISRPNLTFSTLTVSNMSPEDSSIYLCSVEDLSYTFGSGTRLTVV.